This entry concerns a single TCR beta chain. This table comes from immunoSEQ multiplex PCR, and its TCRdb copy is limited to in-frame clones, with some not included. The profile shows more than 85,000 clones, 94% of them singletons. CDR3 length: 12 amino acids. Germline CDR1 is MDHEN and CDR2 is SYDVKM. V gave up 2 bases and J gave up 8 bases, with 8 bases separating them. This record comes from a study of T cell changes during pregnancy in multiple sclerosis. Sample: peripheral blood, taken after pregnancy. This receptor was obtained from a female donor in good health, enrolled as a control in a pregnancy study. The chain recombines TRBV28 with TRBJ2-3; perhaps TRBD1 as D (6 bases). CDR3 protein: CASSLQGGTQYF. The CDR3 bases are TGTGCCAGCAGTTTACAAGGGGGTACGCAGTATTTT.